Included here is one T cell receptor beta chain sequence, with context. The target of this receptor is not known. No base quality information exists; no much larger clone differs at one position. TCRbeta CDR3 regions were amplified from genomic DNA using the immunoSEQ Assay, a bias-controlled multiplex PCR. Per the authors' processing: Within the assay, amplification of reference gene primers was used to estimate how many nucleated cells each sample contained. Sequence reads were collapsed and filtered to measure the absolute abundance of every unique TCRbeta CDR3 rearrangement. For each sample, productive Simpson clonality was calculated as the square root of Simpson's diversity index over productive rearrangements. TCRdb retrieved this table from immuneACCESS and kept in-frame rearrangements only. Not all clones are present; in checked studies, unresolved V genes account for under half, and no reason is known for the remainder. V and J calls and clone size come straight from that table; D and trimming were deduced from the DNA. The sample has 250,000 to 400,000 clones on record, about nine tenths of them singletons. Around 2.5% of the sample rests with the top ten.

Enrolling through a virtual design, the prospective study's participants ranged in age from roughly 18 to 89 years and lived across about two dozen United States geographic areas. In the prospective study, cohorts were assigned on the basis of participant-reported clinical history obtained from a screening survey and a study questionnaire. ImmuneRACE Cohort 3 recovered participants were defined by two consecutive negative NP/OP PCR tests, healthcare professional clearance, or symptom resolution. In the prospective study, whole blood, serum and a nasopharyngeal or oropharyngeal swab were collected from each participant by mobile phlebotomists. Over a roughly 2-month period, participants in the prospective study had the option of providing additional blood draws and questionnaires. Before DNA extraction, blood samples from the prospective study were shipped at room temperature or frozen. These data are taken from a study of blood T cell repertoires in COVID-19 (dated by TCRdb to between 2020 and 2021). Background for the entire study: Samples covering the acute and convalescent phases of COVID-19 were provided by collaborators in the United States, Italy and Spain. The prospective study material was composed of cDNA or gDNA derived from T cells, B-cell-depleted T cells, or PBMCs. The dataset comprised deeply sampled blood TCRbeta repertoires from subjects exposed to, actively infected with, or recovered from COVID-19. A freely available public database, intended as a resource for researchers studying the immune response to SARS-CoV-2, is where the repertoires were released. Samples were obtained from the ongoing ImmuneRACE study (first 160 participants) and from approximately 1,200 subjects provided by 6 global collaborators. Sample metadata almost always included a de-identified subject ID, COVID-19 status, age in years and sex. Where available, HLA class I and class II types were obtained from metadata supplied by the sample provider rather than from assay-based typing. What the authors observed across the whole study: How much clinical and demographic metadata was included differed by source and by participant, and the metadata was provided uncurated.

Counted from cysteine to phenylalanine, this CDR3 has 15 amino acids. The sequence is cut down to CDR3 DNA, 45 bases in frame from base 1. V ends up 5 bases short and J 7 bases short, with an unmatched junction base count of 12. CDR1 SGHTS and CDR2 YDEGEE were looked up in the germline V gene. Sequencing was done on a sample of PBMCs or T cells enriched from blood (not recorded which). The V and J segments used are TRBV5-8 and TRBJ1-2; TRBD1 aligns with 9 central bases. The source of this sequence is a man aged 55-75 years who had recovered from COVID-19. The CDR3 protein sequence reads: CASRGLWDRDSGYTF. The DNA sequence is TGTGCCAGCAGGGGCCTTTGGGACAGGGATTCTGGCTACACCTTC.